Sequencing of this T cell receptor (beta chain) was carried out in a study of shared clonotypes between healthy human individuals. Study at large: The cohort comprised a couple of women and three men. Their ages spanned 18 to 49 years.

J gave up 2 bases and V 4 bases, and 11 bases lay outside the gene matches. CDR1 is SGHTA and CDR2 is FQGNSA in the germline V gene. The CDR3 is made up of 16 amino acids. Clones were sequenced by immunoSEQ multiplex PCR, and TCRdb holds only the in-frame ones, with some missing. The profile shows 2.5 million or so clones, more than 90% of them singletons. Broader study findings: Across a few donors, naive CD4 shared roughly 5%, naive CD8 more than 3%, memory CD4 roughly 2.4%, memory CD8 0.4% to 0.5%.

Nashville, Tennessee was home to all donors, each a Caucasian adult. On this clone: As yet, its antigen is unknown.

The receptor was derived from a young man in good health. V usage is TRBV7-2 and J usage is TRBJ2-7; 7 nucleotides match TRBD2. Sequencing input: naive CD4+ T cells sorted from blood. Noted subset: CD45RA+ positively selected. This CDR3 reads CASSWGGRGKTYEQYF. Written as DNA, the CDR3 is TGTGCCAGCAGCTGGGGAGGGCGGGGGAAAACCTACGAGCAGTACTTC.